Below are 25 T cell receptor beta chains sequenced from a single sample in a study of T cell changes during pregnancy in multiple sclerosis. Clones were sequenced by immunoSEQ multiplex PCR, and TCRdb holds only the in-frame ones, with some missing. The table has approximately 62,000 clones, about 92% seen once. Sequenced material: CD8+ T cells from peripheral blood mononuclear cells, taken in the second trimester of pregnancy. These receptors were taken from a female donor with multiple sclerosis, enrolled in a pregnancy study.

The chain recombines TRBV27 with TRBJ2-3, with 9 bases that match TRBD2. J lost 2 bases, V lost 6 bases, and 6 bases had no gene match. Germline V gene data show CDR1 as MNHEY and CDR2 as SMNVEV (reference sequence). CDR3 length: 15 amino acids. The CDR3 sequence: CASSVAGVSTDTQYF. The CDR3, as DNA: TGTGCCAGCAGCGTAGCGGGGGTGTCCACAGATACGCAGTATTTT.

The genes are TRBV11-2 and TRBJ2-1; 8 bases align to TRBD2. The CDR3 covers 19 residues. Germline CDR1 SGHAT, CDR2 FQNNGV. Unmatched junction bases numbered 15, after V lost 0 bases and J lost 5 bases. The CDR3 DNA reads TGTGCCAGCAGCTTAGATCCCCCACTGATAGCGGGACTACACAATGAGCAGTTCTTC. This gives the protein CASSLDPPLIAGLHNEQFF. Full variable domain (missing parts from reference TRBV11-2 and TRBJ2-1): EAGVAQSPRYKIIEKRQSVAFWCNPISGHATLYWYQQILGQGPKLLIQFQNNGVVDDSQLPKDRFSAERLKGVDSTLKIQPAKLEDSAVYLCASSLDPPLIAGLHNEQFFGPGTRLTVL.

J is TRBJ2-1 and V is TRBV29-1, with TRBD2 matching over 7 bases. CDR3 size: 17 residues. CDR1 and CDR2 from the germline V gene are SQVTM and ANQGSEA. The V and J ends lost 0 bases and 0 bases, in that order; junction bases with no gene match: 8. Written as DNA, the CDR3 is TGCAGCGTTGAAGATCCATTACGCGGGAGCTCCTACAATGAGCAGTTCTTC. As protein: CSVEDPLRGSSYNEQFF.

This chain uses TRBV25-1 with TRBJ1-1, with D tentatively TRBD1 (6 bases). Germline assignment: CDR1 MGHDK and CDR2 SYGVNS. V lost 4 bases and J 2 bases, leaving 11 bases between the germline ends. This CDR3 region has 14 residues. The CDR3 sequence: CASSGTALNTEAFF. The CDR3 nucleotides read TGTGCCAGCAGTGGGACAGCCCTAAACACTGAAGCTTTCTTT.

V gene TRBV9 combines with J gene TRBJ1-4, with D perhaps TRBD1 (5 bases). The V gene lost 4 bases and the J gene lost 5 bases, with 15 bases spanning the gap. Germline V CDR1 and CDR2: SGDLS, YYNGEE. The CDR3 length is 15 residues. The DNA for the CDR3 is TGTGCCAGCAGCCCAGTAGGGGTACCGAATGAAAAACTGTTTTTT. It encodes CASSPVGVPNEKLFF. The whole variable domain, remainder taken from reference TRBV9 and TRBJ1-4, is DSGVTQTPKHLITATGQRVTLRCSPRSGDLSVYWYQQSLDQGLQFLIQYYNGEERAKGNILERFSAQQFPDLHSELNLSSLELGDSALYFCASSPVGVPNEKLFFGSGTQLSVL.

V usage is TRBV29-1 and J usage is TRBJ1-1; 7 bases map to TRBD1. After removal of 6 bases from V and 10 bases from J, the junction contained 8 bases not matched to a gene. This CDR3 spans 11 amino acids. Germline CDR1 reads SQVTM; CDR2 reads ANQGSEA. The CDR3 sequence: CSVLIGGLAFF. CDR3 coding DNA: TGCAGCGTCCTTATAGGGGGCCTAGCTTTCTTT.

DNA for the CDR3: TGTGCTAGTGGTTTGGTACTTGGCAGGGGAGACTATGGCTACACCTTC. Encoded protein: CASGLVLGRGDYGYTF. This sequence joins TRBV12-5 and TRBJ1-2, with D tentatively TRBD1 (6 bases). Germline CDR1 LGHNT, CDR2 FRNRAP. The V end was cut by 0 bases, the J end by 3 bases, with 14 bases between. The CDR3 runs 16 residues.

The CDR3 loop reads CASSVIDAGVSEQYF. CDR3 coding DNA: TGTGCCAGCAGTGTTATCGACGCGGGGGTTTCCGAGCAGTACTTC. This sequence joins TRBV6-1 and TRBJ2-7; 7 nucleotides match TRBD2. Looked up from germline, CDR1 is MNHNS and CDR2 is SASEGT. Unmatched junction bases numbered 12, after V lost 4 bases and J lost 6 bases. CDR3 length equals 15 residues.

The chain couples TRBV5-1 to TRBJ2-1, with 10 bases that match TRBD2. Trimming at V came to 0 bases and at J to 6 bases, leaving 3 bases not matched to a gene. Germline V gives CDR1 SGHRS, CDR2 YFSETQ. The CDR3 is made up of 15 amino acids. CDR3 nucleotide sequence: TGCGCCAGCAGCTTGGCACTAGCGGGGACCAATGAGCAGTTCTTC. This gives the protein CASSLALAGTNEQFF.

This sequence joins TRBV7-6 and TRBJ1-2, with 10 bases identical to TRBD1. The CDR3 runs 17 residues. The germline gives CDR1 SGHVS, CDR2 FNYEAQ. With V trimmed by 5 bases and J by 4 bases, 13 bases remained unmatched. The CDR3 loop is CASSPLPGTGARYGYTF. As DNA, the CDR3 is TGTGCCAGCAGCCCACTTCCGGGGACAGGGGCTCGCTATGGCTACACCTTC.

J is TRBJ1-2 and V is TRBV19, with a possible D match to TRBD1 (5 bases). With 7 bases removed from V and 0 bases from J, the gap between germline ends came to 15 bases. This CDR3 spans 15 amino acids. Germline-derived CDR1 and CDR2 are LNHDA and SQIVND (reference sequence). The chain's CDR3 is CASNGGRVTNYGYTF. The CDR3 DNA is TGTGCCAGTAACGGGGGAAGGGTAACTAACTATGGCTACACCTTC.

This chain links TRBV4-1 with TRBJ1-1; no clear D gene. Trimming shortened V by 3 bases and J by 3 bases, and 20 bases separated the two germline ends. There are 17 residues in the CDR3. Germline V CDR1 and CDR2: MGHRA, YSYEKL. Here the CDR3 DNA reads TGCGCCAGCAGCCATTCCCCGGGATCGTACCTGGACACTGAAGCTTTCTTT. As protein: CASSHSPGSYLDTEAFF.

The V call is TRBV4-1, the J call TRBJ1-1, with unresolved D. Germline V gene data show CDR1 as MGHRA and CDR2 as YSYEKL. V shed 2 bases and J shed 6 bases, with 13 bases lying between them. The CDR3 covers 14 residues. The CDR3 nucleotides read TGCGCCAGCAGCCAATTCGGGGATGGGGCTGAAGCTTTCTTT. Its protein is CASSQFGDGAEAFF.

The CDR3: CASSPDRVNEQFF. DNA for the CDR3: TGTGCCAGCAGCCCCGACCGGGTAAATGAGCAGTTCTTC. The chain has TRBV9 and TRBJ2-1; D gene uncertain. The ends were cut back, 4 bases at V and 7 bases at J, with 12 bases in the middle. Germline V lookup: CDR1 SGDLS, CDR2 YYNGEE. This CDR3 is built from 13 residues.

As to this clone: The conserved final phenylalanine or tryptophan is absent from the CDR3, which likely points to a read error. The DNA is omitted, as the CDR3 cannot be located on it reliably, and the CDR3 follows TCRdb's listing. This rearrangement joins TRBV7-9 to TRBJ2-7; the table gives TRBD1 as D, unverified against the DNA. Both ends counted, the CDR3 spans 15 residues. Germline values: CDR1 SEHNR, CDR2 FQNEAQ (reference sequence). The CDR3 is CASSHAGQGVSLPGL.

The rearrangement links TRBV29-1 to TRBJ1-2, with 7 bases that match TRBD1. Trimming removed 6 bases from V and 0 bases from J; junction bases left unmatched: 10. The CDR3 length is 15 residues. Germline-derived CDR1 and CDR2 are SQVTM and ANQGSEA. The CDR3 sequence: CSVTTGTEANYGYTF. CDR3 in DNA: TGCAGCGTAACCACCGGGACAGAGGCTAACTATGGCTACACCTTC.

This chain links TRBV28 with TRBJ2-5; the match to TRBD1 covers 7 bases. Germline CDR1 MDHEN, CDR2 SYDVKM. Losses at the gene ends were 5 bases for V and 3 bases for J; bases not matched to a gene: 9. The CDR3 runs 15 residues. The CDR3 reads CASSPTGDWEETQYF. Written as DNA, the CDR3 is TGTGCCAGCAGTCCCACAGGGGATTGGGAAGAGACCCAGTACTTC.

V gene TRBV9 combines with J gene TRBJ2-1; D perhaps matches TRBD2 (5 bases). Trimming cost V 4 bases and J 6 bases, with 5 bases left between them. Germline V gives CDR1 SGDLS, CDR2 YYNGEE. This CDR3 is 11 amino acids long. CDR3 bases: TGTGCCAGCAGCCGGGGCAATGAGCAGTTCTTC. Amino acids: CASSRGNEQFF.

This rearrangement joins TRBV15 to TRBJ2-7; 9 bases align to TRBD1. This CDR3 is 13 amino acids long. Germline CDR1 is LNHNV and CDR2 is YYDKDF (reference sequence). V dropped 6 bases and J dropped 6; count of bases not matched to a gene: 6. The CDR3 nucleotides read TGTGCCACCAGTGACAGGGGGGTCGTCGAGCAGTACTTC. Its protein is CATSDRGVVEQYF.

This chain connects TRBV2 to TRBJ2-5; the D gene is possibly TRBD1 (5 bases). The germline V gene has CDR1 SNHLY and CDR2 FYNNEI. Trimming pared 3 bases from V and 3 bases from J, leaving 14 bases between. The CDR3 is made up of 15 amino acids. The CDR3 is CASSDVAGLEETQYF. CDR3 coding DNA: TGTGCCAGCAGTGATGTCGCAGGGCTAGAAGAGACCCAGTACTTC.

This rearrangement joins TRBV7-6 to TRBJ2-1; TRBD2 aligns across 9 bases. Germline V gene sequence: CDR1 SGHVS, CDR2 FNYEAQ. Trimming removed 0 bases from V and 7 bases from J; junction bases left unmatched: 10. This CDR3 contains 17 residues. CDR3 region: CASSLATASGRTNEQFF. The CDR3 DNA follows: TGTGCCAGCAGCTTAGCCACGGCCAGCGGGAGGACGAATGAGCAGTTCTTC.

This sequence joins TRBV10-2 and TRBJ2-3; TRBD1 might be the D (5 bases). CDR3 length: 14 residues. Trimming removed 2 bases from V and 1 base from J, with 7 bases in between. The V gene's germline CDR1 is WSHSY and CDR2 SAAADI. DNA of the CDR3: TGCGCCAGCAGTGAGGTAGGGGGCACAGATACGCAGTATTTT. Protein sequence: CASSEVGGTDTQYF.

This sequence joins TRBV4-1 and TRBJ2-7; 9 bases are shared with TRBD1. The CDR3 has 15 amino acids. The junction had 10 bases not matched to a gene; V was cut back by 3 bases and J by 7 bases. CDR1 MGHRA and CDR2 YSYEKL come from the germline V gene. The CDR3 sequence: CASSQTGTGSWEQYF. CDR3 sequence (DNA): TGCGCCAGCAGCCAGACCGGGACAGGGTCTTGGGAGCAGTACTTC.

The chain joins TRBV28 to TRBJ2-7; D is perhaps TRBD1 (5 bases). Trimming stripped 2 bases from V and 0 bases from J, with 11 bases between. This CDR3 spans 15 amino acids. CDR1 is MDHEN, CDR2 SYDVKM, per germline. The CDR3 loop is CASSLPPDSSYEQYF. The DNA for the CDR3 is TGTGCCAGCAGTTTACCCCCCGACAGCTCCTACGAGCAGTACTTC.

The chain joins TRBV5-4 to TRBJ2-7, with 8 bases lining up with TRBD2. The germline V gene has CDR1 SGHNT and CDR2 YYREEE (reference sequence). Germline trimming cut 0 bases from V and 0 bases from J; bases unmatched to any gene: 5. This CDR3 has 16 amino acids. CDR3 loop: CASSLEPGTSSYEQYF. The CDR3 DNA sequence: TGTGCCAGCAGCTTGGAACCCGGGACTAGCTCCTACGAGCAGTACTTC. Filled out from reference TRBV5-4 and TRBJ2-7, the complete variable domain reads ETGVTQSPTHLIKTRGQQVTLRCSSQSGHNTVSWYQQALGQGPQFIFQYYREEENGRGNFPPRFSGLQFPNYSSELNVNALELDDSALYLCASSLEPGTSSYEQYFGPGTRLTVT.